The T cell receptor (beta chain) under discussion was sequenced for a study of T-cell memory formation after mild COVID-19. Study-wide context: Clustering of TCRs was largely donor specific.

Points from the study as a whole: That cross-reactive memory joined was suggested by some responding clones appearing in pre-infection memory.

Researchers used 5'RACE with constant-segment primers to make TCR alpha and TCR beta cDNA libraries that carry sample barcodes and UMIs. TCRdb re-analysed the 5' RACE reads in MiXCR, keeping a single row per CDR3 protein. Of fewer than 300,000 distinct CDR3 sequences listed, roughly 18% were seen once; the top ten hold around 23%. The CDR3 is made up of 16 amino acids. Germline CDR1 reads LGHNA; CDR2 reads YNFKEQ. V was shortened by 4 bases and J by 3 bases, with 17 bases between the two germline ends. Points on this clonotype: What it binds is unknown.

The sample consisted of PBMCs or a T cell subset sorted from them (not recorded which). The sequence was collected from a young man who had mild COVID-19 (a few samples of this study predate the infection). Cell type and time point are not known. The V and J genes are TRBV4-2 and TRBJ2-3; perhaps TRBD2 as D (6 bases). CDR3 sequence (DNA): TGTGCCAGCAGCCCGTTGGGACTCACCACAACAGATACGCAGTATTTT. Translation: CASSPLGLTTTDTQYF.